The clone carrying this T cell receptor (beta chain) was detected once. Antigen specificity is unknown. This specimen belongs to a study of PD-1 blockade in classical Hodgkin lymphoma. Study-wide results and limits: Repertoire differences lack defined causes, possibly disease activity or prior therapy. Newly diagnosed patients were reported to start with lower TCR diversity than healthy donors.

Method: immunoSEQ multiplex PCR; TCRdb's copy keeps in-frame clones and lacks some. The repertoire includes tens of thousands of clones, about 89% of them detected once, and about 0.37% sits in the top ten. Time point described: newly diagnosed, previously untreated cHL patient sample. Purification of CD4+ T cells from thawed PBMCs was achieved by magnetic negative selection. The authors used newly diagnosed, untreated classical Hodgkin lymphoma PBMCs as comparison. Germline values: CDR1 SGHDT, CDR2 YYEEEE. There are 17 residues in the CDR3. Trimming cost V 4 bases and J 0 bases; bases outside gene matches: 6.

This chain uses TRBV5-6 with TRBJ2-3, with 12 bases fitting TRBD2. The receptor comes from a human donor with classical Hodgkin lymphoma. The source material was CD4+ T cells from blood. CDR3 sequence: CASSITSGRTSTDTQYF. The CDR3 DNA reads TGTGCCAGCAGCATAACTAGCGGGAGGACTAGCACAGATACGCAGTATTTT.